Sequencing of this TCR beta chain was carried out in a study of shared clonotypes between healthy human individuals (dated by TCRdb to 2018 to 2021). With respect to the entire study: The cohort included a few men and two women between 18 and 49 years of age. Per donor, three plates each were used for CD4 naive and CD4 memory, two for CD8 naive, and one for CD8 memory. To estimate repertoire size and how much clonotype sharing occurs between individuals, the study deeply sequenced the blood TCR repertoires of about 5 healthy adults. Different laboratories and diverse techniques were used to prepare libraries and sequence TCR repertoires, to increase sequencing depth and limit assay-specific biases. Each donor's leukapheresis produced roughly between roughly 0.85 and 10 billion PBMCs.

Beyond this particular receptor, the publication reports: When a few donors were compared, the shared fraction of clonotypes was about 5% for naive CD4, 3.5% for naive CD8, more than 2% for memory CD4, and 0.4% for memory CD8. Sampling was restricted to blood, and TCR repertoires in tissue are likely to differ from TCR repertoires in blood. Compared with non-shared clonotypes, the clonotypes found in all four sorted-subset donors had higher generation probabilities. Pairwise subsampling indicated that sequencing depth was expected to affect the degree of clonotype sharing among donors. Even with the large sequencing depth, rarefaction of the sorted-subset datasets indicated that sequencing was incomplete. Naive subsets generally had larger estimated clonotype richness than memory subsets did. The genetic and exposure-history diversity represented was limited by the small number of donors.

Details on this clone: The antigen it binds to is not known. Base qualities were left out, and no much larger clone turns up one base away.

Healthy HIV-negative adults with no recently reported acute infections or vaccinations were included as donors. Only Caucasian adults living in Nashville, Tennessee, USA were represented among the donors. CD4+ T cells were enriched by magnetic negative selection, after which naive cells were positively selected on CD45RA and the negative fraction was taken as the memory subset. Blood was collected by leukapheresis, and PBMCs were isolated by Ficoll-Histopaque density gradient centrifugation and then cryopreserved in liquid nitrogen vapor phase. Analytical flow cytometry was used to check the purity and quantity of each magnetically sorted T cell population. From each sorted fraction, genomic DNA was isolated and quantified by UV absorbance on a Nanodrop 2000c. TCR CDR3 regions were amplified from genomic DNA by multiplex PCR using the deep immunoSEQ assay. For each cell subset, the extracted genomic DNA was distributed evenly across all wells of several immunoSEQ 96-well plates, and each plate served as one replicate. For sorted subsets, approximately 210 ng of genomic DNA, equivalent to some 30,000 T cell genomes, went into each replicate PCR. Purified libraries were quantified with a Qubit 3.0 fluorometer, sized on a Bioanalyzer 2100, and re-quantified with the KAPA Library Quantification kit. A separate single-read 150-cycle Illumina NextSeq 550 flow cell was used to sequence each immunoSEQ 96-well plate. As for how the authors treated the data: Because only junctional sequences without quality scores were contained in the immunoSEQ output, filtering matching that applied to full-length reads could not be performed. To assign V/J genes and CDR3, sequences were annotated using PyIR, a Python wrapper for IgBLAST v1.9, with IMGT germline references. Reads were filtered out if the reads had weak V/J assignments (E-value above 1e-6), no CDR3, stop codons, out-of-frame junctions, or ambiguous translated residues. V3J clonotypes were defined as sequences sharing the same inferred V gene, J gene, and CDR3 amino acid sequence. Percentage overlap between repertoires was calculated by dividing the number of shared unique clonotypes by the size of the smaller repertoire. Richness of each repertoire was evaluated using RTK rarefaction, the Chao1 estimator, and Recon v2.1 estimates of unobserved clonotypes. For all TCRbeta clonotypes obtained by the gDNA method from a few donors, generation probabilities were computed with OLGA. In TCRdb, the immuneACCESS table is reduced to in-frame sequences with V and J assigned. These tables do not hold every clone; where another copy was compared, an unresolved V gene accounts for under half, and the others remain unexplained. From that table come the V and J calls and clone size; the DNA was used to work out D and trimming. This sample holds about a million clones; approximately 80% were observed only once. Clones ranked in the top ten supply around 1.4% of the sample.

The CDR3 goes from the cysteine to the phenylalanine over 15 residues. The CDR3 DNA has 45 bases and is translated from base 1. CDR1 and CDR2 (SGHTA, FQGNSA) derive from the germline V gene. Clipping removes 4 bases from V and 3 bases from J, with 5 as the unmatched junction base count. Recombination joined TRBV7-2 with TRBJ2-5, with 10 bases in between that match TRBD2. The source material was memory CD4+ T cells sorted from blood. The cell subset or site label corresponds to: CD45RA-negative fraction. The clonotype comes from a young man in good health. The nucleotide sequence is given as TGTGCCAGCAGCTCCGGGACTAGCGCCAAAGAGACCCAGTACTTC. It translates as CASSSGTSAKETQYF.